The 18 T cell receptor beta chains below all came from one sample that was sequenced in a study of stem cell transplantation in POMP-related autoinflammatory disease. Clones were sequenced by immunoSEQ multiplex PCR, and TCRdb holds only the in-frame ones, with some missing. Of 25,000 to 30,000 clones in the sample, 75% to 90% were seen once. The source was CD4+ T cells from PBMCs, collected before stem cell transplantation. Every receptor here comes from a human donor with POMP-related autoinflammation and immune dysregulation (PRAID).

V and J are TRBV19 and TRBJ2-2; D possibly corresponds to TRBD1 (6 bases). The CDR3 consists of 16 residues. From germline, CDR1 is LNHDA and CDR2 SQIVND (reference sequence). The germline V and J ends were trimmed by 2 bases and 3 bases, with 13 bases remaining between them. CDR3 residues: CASSIPYRVDTGELFF. The DNA of the CDR3 is TGTGCCAGTAGTATACCGTACAGGGTGGACACCGGGGAGCTGTTTTTT.

This chain joins TRBV10-2 and TRBJ2-1; the D gene is possibly TRBD1 (6 bases). V was cut by 4 bases and J by 4 bases, with 8 bases left in between. The CDR3 sequence is 13 residues long. The germline V gene encodes CDR1 WSHSY and CDR2 SAAADI. CDR3 loop: CASSVTGYNEQFF. CDR3 coding DNA: TGCGCCAGCAGTGTGACAGGATACAATGAGCAGTTCTTC.

This chain connects TRBV5-1 to TRBJ1-5; possibly TRBD1 for D (5 bases). CDR3 size: 15 residues. Per the germline V gene, CDR1 is SGHRS and CDR2 is YFSETQ. V dropped 3 bases and J dropped 1 base, with 11 bases sitting between them. CDR3 nucleotides: TGCGCCAGCAGCTACACAGGTGGCAGCAATCAGCCCCAGCATTTT. Amino acids: CASSYTGGSNQPQHF. The full variable domain, rest sourced from reference TRBV5-1 and TRBJ1-5, is KAGVTQTPRYLIKTRGQQVTLSCSPISGHRSVSWYQQTPGQGLQFLFEYFSETQRNKGNFPGRFSGRQFSNSRSEMNVSTLELGDSALYLCASSYTGGSNQPQHFGDGTRLSIL.

This clone has a single count. This sequence joins TRBV10-1 and TRBJ1-5; perhaps TRBD1 as D (5 bases). Per the germline V gene, CDR1 is WNHNN and CDR2 is SYGVQD (reference sequence). The CDR3 sequence is 12 residues long. The germline V and J ends were trimmed by 2 bases and 6 bases, with 5 bases remaining between them. CDR3 loop: CASSEGTQPQHF. The CDR3 DNA sequence: TGCGCCAGCAGTGAGGGGACTCAGCCCCAGCATTTT.

The chain recombines TRBV5-6 with TRBJ1-1; D unresolved. V was cut by 4 bases and J by 4 bases, with 14 bases left in between. Germline loops: CDR1 SGHDT, CDR2 YYEEEE. The CDR3 is 14 amino acids. The CDR3, as DNA: TGTGCCAGCAGCCCCTCCCCGGGCCTCACTGAAGCTTTCTTT. This encodes CASSPSPGLTEAFF.

J is TRBJ1-3 and V is TRBV6-5; TRBD1 aligns across 9 bases. The CDR3 runs 16 residues. Looked up from germline, CDR1 is MNHEY and CDR2 is SVGAGI. V was clipped by 4 bases and J by 2 bases; unmatched bases: 6. The CDR3 is CASSWDRATPGNTIYF. The CDR3 DNA reads TGTGCCAGCAGTTGGGACAGGGCAACCCCTGGAAACACCATATATTTT.

This rearrangement joins TRBV7-2 to TRBJ1-1; 9 bases line up with TRBD1. Germline V CDR1 and CDR2: SGHTA, FQGNSA. This CDR3 region has 19 residues. J was trimmed by 0 bases and V by 4 bases; bases with no gene match: 15. For the CDR3, the DNA is TGTGCCAGCAGCTCCCCCTACAGGGGGCCCAGGGGCATGAACACTGAAGCTTTCTTT. The encoded protein is CASSSPYRGPRGMNTEAFF.

V and J are TRBV27 and TRBJ1-4, with D possibly TRBD1 on 5 matching bases. Germline loops: CDR1 MNHEY, CDR2 SMNVEV (reference sequence). The CDR3 has 14 residues. V gave up 2 bases and J gave up 5 bases, with 9 bases separating them. CDR3 coding DNA: TGTGCCAGCAGTTTACAGGGAGTAAATGAAAAACTGTTTTTT. As protein: CASSLQGVNEKLFF. The whole variable domain, filled in from reference TRBV27 and TRBJ1-4, reads EAQVTQNPRYLITVTGKKLTVTCSQNMNHEYMSWYRQDPGLGLRQIYYSMNVEVTDKGDVPEGYKVSRKEKRNFPLILESPSPNQTSLYFCASSLQGVNEKLFFGSGTQLSVL.

The chain uses TRBV9 and TRBJ1-1; the match to TRBD1 covers 8 bases. This CDR3 has 18 amino acids. The germline gives CDR1 SGDLS, CDR2 YYNGEE. The trim removed 4 bases at V and 0 bases at J, leaving 14 bases unmatched. For the CDR3, the DNA is TGTGCCAGCAGCCAGACAGGGGACCATTTTGCGGTGAACACTGAAGCTTTCTTT. It codes for CASSQTGDHFAVNTEAFF.

Only a few counts were recorded for this clone. This chain connects TRBV18 to TRBJ1-5; D not certain. Germline assignment: CDR1 KGHSH and CDR2 LQKENI. V dropped 1 base and J dropped 4 bases, with 11 bases sitting between them. The CDR3 is made up of 15 amino acids. This chain's CDR3 is CASSPRMGFNQPQHF. CDR3 sequence (DNA): TGTGCCAGCTCACCACGCATGGGCTTTAATCAGCCCCAGCATTTT. The entire variable domain, with the rest obtained from reference TRBV18 and TRBJ1-5, is as follows: NAGVMQNPRHLVRRRGQEARLRCSPMKGHSHVYWYRQLPEEGLKFMVYLQKENIIDESGMPKERFSAEFPKEGPSILRIQQVVRGDSAAYFCASSPRMGFNQPQHFGDGTRLSIL.

CDR3 DNA sequence: TGTGCCAGCAGCTTAACAGGCCCAGAGACCCAGTACTTC. Residues: CASSLTGPETQYF. This chain uses TRBV7-3 with TRBJ2-5; D unclear. CDR3 size: 13 residues. V lost 0 bases, J lost 4 bases, and 6 bases lay in between. CDR1 and CDR2 from the germline V gene are SGHTA and FQGTGA.

The CDR3 DNA reads TGCGCCAGCAGCCGGGACAGGGTAGATAGAAACACCATATATTTT. This encodes CASSRDRVDRNTIYF. The rearrangement joins TRBV5-1 to TRBJ1-3, with TRBD1 matching over 9 bases. Per germline, CDR1 SGHRS and CDR2 YFSETQ. The CDR3 totals 15 residues. Germline trimming cut 4 bases from V and 5 bases from J; bases unmatched to any gene: 7.

The rearrangement uses TRBV6-1 and TRBJ2-5; no clear D. This CDR3 contains 13 residues. Trimming cost V 4 bases and J 2 bases, with 8 bases left between them. Germline CDR1 is MNHNS and CDR2 is SASEGT. The CDR3 DNA sequence: TGTGCCAGCAGTGGCCCCGGACAAGAGACCCAGTACTTC. This sequence encodes CASSGPGQETQYF.

The V gene is TRBV25-1, the J gene TRBJ1-4; D may be TRBD1 (6 bases). Deletions cut 4 bases from V and 7 bases from J, with 16 bases between. Germline values: CDR1 MGHDK, CDR2 SYGVNS. CDR3 length equals 15 residues. This CDR3 is CASSANRAVGEKLFF. The DNA for the CDR3 is TGTGCCAGCAGTGCGAACAGGGCGGTTGGTGAAAAACTGTTTTTT.

The V gene is TRBV5-1, the J gene TRBJ2-5; TRBD2 is a possible D gene (7 bases). V shed 0 bases and J shed 4 bases, with 10 bases lying between them. CDR3 length equals 14 residues. Germline CDR1 SGHRS, CDR2 YFSETQ. The CDR3 is CASSLARGAETQYF. The CDR3 DNA reads as TGCGCCAGCAGCTTGGCTCGGGGGGCAGAGACCCAGTACTTC.

The CDR3 loop is CASRVSSGANVLTF. Written as DNA, the CDR3 is TGTGCCAGCAGGGTTAGCTCTGGGGCCAACGTCCTGACTTTC. The chain uses TRBV7-2 and TRBJ2-6; D is uncertain. The CDR3 has 14 residues. Trimming cost V 6 bases and J 0 bases, with 6 bases left between them. Germline V gene sequence: CDR1 SGHTA, CDR2 FQGNSA.

The chain carries TRBV5-6 and TRBJ2-2; 8 bases fit TRBD2. The CDR3 contains 17 residues. V dropped 0 bases and J dropped 7; count of bases not matched to a gene: 11. In germline, CDR1 is SGHDT, CDR2 YYEEEE. The CDR3 DNA follows: TGTGCCAGCAGCTTGGTAGGCAGCGGGAGAGTGAGCGGGGAGCTGTTTTTT. Its translation: CASSLVGSGRVSGELFF.

The chain is built from TRBV6-1 and TRBJ1-2, with a possible D match to TRBD1 (5 bases). Germline V gene lookup returns CDR1 MNHNS and CDR2 SASEGT. CDR3 length equals 17 residues. Between the trimmed V and J ends, which lost 0 bases and 1 base, there was a span of 15 bases. Here the CDR3 reads CASSEALGQGLNYGYTF. The CDR3 bases are TGTGCCAGCAGTGAAGCGTTGGGGCAGGGCCTTAACTATGGCTACACCTTC.